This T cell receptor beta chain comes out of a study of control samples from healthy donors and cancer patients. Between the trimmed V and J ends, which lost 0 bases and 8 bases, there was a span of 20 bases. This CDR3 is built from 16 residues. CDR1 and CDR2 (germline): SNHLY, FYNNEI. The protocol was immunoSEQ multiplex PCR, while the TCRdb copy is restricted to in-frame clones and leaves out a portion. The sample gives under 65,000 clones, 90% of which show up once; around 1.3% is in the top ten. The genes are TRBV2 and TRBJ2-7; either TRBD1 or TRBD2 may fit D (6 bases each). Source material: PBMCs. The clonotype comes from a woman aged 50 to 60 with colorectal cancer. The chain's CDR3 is CASSEAVASGGVKQYF. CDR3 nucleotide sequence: TGTGCCAGCAGTGAAGCGGTAGCCTCCGGGGGCGTAAAGCAGTACTTC.